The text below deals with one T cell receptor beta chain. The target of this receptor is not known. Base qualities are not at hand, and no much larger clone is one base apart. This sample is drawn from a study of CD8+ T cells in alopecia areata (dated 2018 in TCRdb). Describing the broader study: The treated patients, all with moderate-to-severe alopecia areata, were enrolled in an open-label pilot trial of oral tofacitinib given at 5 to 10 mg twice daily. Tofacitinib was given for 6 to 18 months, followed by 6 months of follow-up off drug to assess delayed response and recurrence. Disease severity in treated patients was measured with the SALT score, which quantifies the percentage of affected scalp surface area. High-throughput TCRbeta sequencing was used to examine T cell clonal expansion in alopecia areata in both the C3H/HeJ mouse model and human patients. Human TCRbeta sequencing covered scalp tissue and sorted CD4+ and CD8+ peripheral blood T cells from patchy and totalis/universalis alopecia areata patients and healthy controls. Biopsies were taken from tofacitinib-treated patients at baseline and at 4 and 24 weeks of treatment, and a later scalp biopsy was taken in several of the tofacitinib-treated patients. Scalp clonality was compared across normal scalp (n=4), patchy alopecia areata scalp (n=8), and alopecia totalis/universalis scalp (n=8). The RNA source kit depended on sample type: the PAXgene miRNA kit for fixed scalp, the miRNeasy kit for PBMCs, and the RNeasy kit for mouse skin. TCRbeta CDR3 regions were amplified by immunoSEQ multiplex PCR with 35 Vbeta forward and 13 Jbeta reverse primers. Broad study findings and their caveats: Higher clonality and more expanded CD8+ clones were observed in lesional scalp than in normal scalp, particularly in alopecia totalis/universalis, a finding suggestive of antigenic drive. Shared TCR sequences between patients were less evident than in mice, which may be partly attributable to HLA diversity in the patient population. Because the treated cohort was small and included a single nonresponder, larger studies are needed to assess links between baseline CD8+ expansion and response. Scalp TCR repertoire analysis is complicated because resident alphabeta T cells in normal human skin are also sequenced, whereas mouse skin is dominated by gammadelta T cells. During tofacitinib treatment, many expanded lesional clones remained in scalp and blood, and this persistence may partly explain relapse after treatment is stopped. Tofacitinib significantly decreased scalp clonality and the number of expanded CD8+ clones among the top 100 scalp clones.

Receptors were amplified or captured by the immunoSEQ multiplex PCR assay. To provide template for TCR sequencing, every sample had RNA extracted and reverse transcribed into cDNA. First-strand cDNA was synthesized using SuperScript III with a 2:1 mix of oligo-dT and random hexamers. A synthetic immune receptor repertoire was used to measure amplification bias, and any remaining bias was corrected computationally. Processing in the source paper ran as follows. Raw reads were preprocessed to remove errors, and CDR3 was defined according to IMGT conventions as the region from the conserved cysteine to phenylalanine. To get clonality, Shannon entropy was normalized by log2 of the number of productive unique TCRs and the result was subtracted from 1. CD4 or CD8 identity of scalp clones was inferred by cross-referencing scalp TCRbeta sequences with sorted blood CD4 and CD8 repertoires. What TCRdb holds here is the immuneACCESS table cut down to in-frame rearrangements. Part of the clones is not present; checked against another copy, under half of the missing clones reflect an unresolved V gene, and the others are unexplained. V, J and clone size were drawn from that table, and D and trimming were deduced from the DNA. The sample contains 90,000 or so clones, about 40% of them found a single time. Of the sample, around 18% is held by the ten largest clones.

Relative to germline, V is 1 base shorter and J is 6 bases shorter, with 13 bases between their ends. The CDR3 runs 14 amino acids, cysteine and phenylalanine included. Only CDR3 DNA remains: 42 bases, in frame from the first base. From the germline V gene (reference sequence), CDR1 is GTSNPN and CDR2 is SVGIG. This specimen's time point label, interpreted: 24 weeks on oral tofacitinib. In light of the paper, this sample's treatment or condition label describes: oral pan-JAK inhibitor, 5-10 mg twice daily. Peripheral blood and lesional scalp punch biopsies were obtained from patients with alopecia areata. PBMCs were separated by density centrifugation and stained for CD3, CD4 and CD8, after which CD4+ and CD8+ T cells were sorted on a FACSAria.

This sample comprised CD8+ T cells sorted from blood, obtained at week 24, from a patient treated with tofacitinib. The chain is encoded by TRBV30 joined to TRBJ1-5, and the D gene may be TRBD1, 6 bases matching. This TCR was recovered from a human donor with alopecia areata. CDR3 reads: CAWSGVGGGQPQHF. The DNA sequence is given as TGTGCCTGGAGTGGTGTGGGGGGCGGTCAGCCCCAGCATTTT.